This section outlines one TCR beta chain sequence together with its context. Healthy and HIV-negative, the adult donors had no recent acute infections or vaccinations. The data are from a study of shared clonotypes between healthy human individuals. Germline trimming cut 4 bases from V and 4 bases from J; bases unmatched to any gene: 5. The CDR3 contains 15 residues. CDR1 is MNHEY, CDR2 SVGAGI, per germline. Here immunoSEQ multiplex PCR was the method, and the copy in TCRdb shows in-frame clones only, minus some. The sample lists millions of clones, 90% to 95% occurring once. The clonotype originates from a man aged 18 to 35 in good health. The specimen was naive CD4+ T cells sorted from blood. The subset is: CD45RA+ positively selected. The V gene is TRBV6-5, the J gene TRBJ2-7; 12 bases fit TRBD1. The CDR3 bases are TGTGCCAGCAGTTCCGGGACAGGGGGCGTTTACGAGCAGTACTTC. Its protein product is CASSSGTGGVYEQYF.